This TCR beta chain was sequenced during a study of blood T cell repertoires in COVID-19. Study-level background: Both acute and convalescent COVID-19 samples were obtained from the United States, Italy and Spain. In each case, the material was cDNA or gDNA derived from T cells, B-cell-depleted T cells, or PBMCs.

Patients from Seattle were sampled longitudinally, starting during active infection. The CDR3 has 14 residues. CDR1 and CDR2 (germline): MGHDK, SYGVNS. With 3 bases removed from V and 12 bases from J, the gap between germline ends came to 21 bases. Measured with immunoSEQ multiplex PCR; TCRdb has only the in-frame clones, and not every one. Seen here are under 350,000 clones, roughly 89% observed once, and the top ten hold 1.5% to 2%. Specimen: peripheral blood. The genes are TRBV25-1 and TRBJ2-7; a weak D match, TRBD2 (6 bases). This TCR came from a woman aged 25-40 years with COVID-19, enrolled during active disease. The CDR3 coding sequence is TGTGCCAGCAGTGAGGGGGAGGAGGTGGCGGTTCGGTACTTC. Translating gives CASSEGEEVAVRYF.